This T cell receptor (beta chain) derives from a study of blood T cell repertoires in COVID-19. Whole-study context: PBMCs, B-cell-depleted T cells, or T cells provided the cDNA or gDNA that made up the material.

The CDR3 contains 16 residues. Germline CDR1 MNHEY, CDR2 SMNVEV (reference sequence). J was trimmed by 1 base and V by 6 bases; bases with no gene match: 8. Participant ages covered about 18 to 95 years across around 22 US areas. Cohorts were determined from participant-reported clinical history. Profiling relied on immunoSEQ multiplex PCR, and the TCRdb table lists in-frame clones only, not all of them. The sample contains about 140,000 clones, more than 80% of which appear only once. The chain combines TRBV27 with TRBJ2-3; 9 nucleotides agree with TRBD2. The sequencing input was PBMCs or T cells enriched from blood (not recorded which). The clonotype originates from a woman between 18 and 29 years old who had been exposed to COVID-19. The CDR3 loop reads CASRPGLAAGTDTQYF. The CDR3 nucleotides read TGTGCCAGCAGGCCGGGACTAGCAGCGGGCACAGATACGCAGTATTTT.